The clone carrying this T cell receptor (beta chain) was counted only a few times. This entry is derived from a study of blood T cell repertoires in COVID-19. About the study: The samples span acute and convalescent COVID-19 from the United States, Italy and Spain. The cDNA or gDNA used as material had been derived from T cells, B-cell-depleted T cells, or PBMCs.

In the study's own analysis: Counts of nucleated cells, estimated from reference gene primer amplification, were obtained. Clones were sequenced by immunoSEQ multiplex PCR, and TCRdb holds only the in-frame ones, with some missing. V, J and clone size were drawn from that table, and D and trimming were deduced from the DNA. In the table there are about 230,000 clones, about 80% of which are singletons. This CDR3 is built from 13 residues. V trimming: 0 bases; J trimming: 10 bases; junction bases outside the gene matches: 4. Germline V gene sequence: CDR1 MNHEY, CDR2 SVGAGI. This clonotype was sampled from a woman in her 50s with acute or convalescent COVID-19. Sequenced input: peripheral blood. This chain joins TRBV6-5 and TRBJ1-1; 8 nucleotides match TRBD1. The CDR3 sequence is CASSYSRQGTAFF. For the CDR3, the DNA is TGTGCCAGCAGTTACTCGAGACAGGGGACAGCTTTCTTT.